These T cell receptor beta chains were read from a single sample in a study of regulatory T cells in long-lasting Graves disease. TCRdb fed the multiplex PCR reads into MiXCR, producing one record per CDR3 protein. The table lists some 560,000 distinct CDR3 sequences, 16% of them singletons. These data were also reused for a study on T cells in Graves' hyperthyroidism and ophthalmopathy.

This sample comprised peripheral blood mononuclear cells (PBMCs), obtained at new diagnosis, from a patient treated with antithyroid drugs. All receptors come from a woman aged 40 to 65 with Graves disease. CDR3s include the opening cysteine and the closing phenylalanine or tryptophan. The order of the fields is clone size, V gene, J gene, D gene, CDR3 protein, CDR3 DNA. D genes are given only for firm matches. Clone size is shown for a subset of rows, as once, few, many or a class of expanded clone.

.,TRBV30,TRBJ2-3,.,CAAGTGGSTDTQYF,TGTGCCGCCGGGACCGGAGGTAGCACAGATACGCAGTATTTT
few,TRBV5-6,TRBJ1-2,.,CASISLRVGGYTF,TGTGCCAGCATCTCCCTCCGGGTAGGGGGCTACACCTTC
many,TRBV5-4,TRBJ1-1,TRBD1,CASTRDRGGSEAFF,TGTGCCAGCACCAGGGACAGGGGGGGCTCTGAAGCTTTCTTT
many,TRBV12-3/TRBV12-4,TRBJ2-5,TRBD1,CASRRDRGPETQYF,TGTGCCAGCAGAAGGGACAGGGGGCCGGAGACCCAGTACTTC
.,TRBV11-2,TRBJ2-1,.,CASGLSRNNEQFF,TGTGCCAGCGGCTTATCCCGTAACAATGAGCAGTTCTTC
many,TRBV6-1,TRBJ2-7,TRBD1,CASSPQGARDEQYF,TGTGCCAGCAGCCCCCAGGGGGCTCGCGACGAGCAGTACTTC
many,TRBV12-3/TRBV12-4,TRBJ1-1,.,CASSQRRAAVGTEAFF,TGTGCCAGCAGTCAACGCCGAGCGGCCGTGGGCACTGAAGCTTTCTTT
many,TRBV2,TRBJ1-1,.,CASMWENTEAFF,TGTGCCAGCATGTGGGAGAACACTGAAGCTTTCTTT
.,TRBV3-1,TRBJ1-6,TRBD1,CASSQLGTANSPLHF,TGTGCCAGCAGCCAATTAGGGACAGCTAATTCACCCCTCCACTTT
many,TRBV10-3,TRBJ2-7,.,CAGRDPGPYEQYF,TGTGCCGGACGGGACCCCGGACCCTACGAGCAGTACTTC
few,TRBV19,TRBJ1-1,.,CASSIDLSGRNTEAFF,TGTGCCAGTAGTATAGACCTGTCAGGGCGGAACACTGAAGCTTTCTTT
.,TRBV12-3/TRBV12-4,TRBJ2-6,TRBD1,CASSAVPGQGSGANVLTF,TGTGCCAGCAGTGCCGTCCCGGGACAGGGCTCAGGGGCCAACGTCCTGACTTTC
.,TRBV7-2,TRBJ1-2,TRBD1,CASTDRARSGYTF,TGTGCCAGCACTGACAGGGCCAGGAGTGGCTACACCTTC
.,TRBV28,TRBJ1-1,.,CAAEGNTEAFF,TGTGCCGCAGAGGGGAACACTGAAGCTTTCTTT
.,TRBV9,TRBJ2-7,TRBD2,CASSVDPGGPREQYF,TGTGCCAGCAGCGTAGACCCGGGGGGGCCACGGGAGCAGTACTTC
many,TRBV18,TRBJ2-5,.,CASSASVGETQYF,TGTGCCAGCTCAGCTAGCGTCGGCGAGACCCAGTACTTC
many,TRBV12-3/TRBV12-4,TRBJ2-1,.,CASTPTGQKYNEQFF,TGTGCCAGCACCCCTACAGGGCAAAAGTACAATGAGCAGTTCTTC
many,TRBV3-1,TRBJ2-5,.,CASSLRGAETQYF,TGTGCCAGCAGCCTTCGGGGCGCAGAGACCCAGTACTTC
.,TRBV6-5,TRBJ1-2,.,CASSYSRGNGYTF,TGTGCCAGCAGTTACTCTAGGGGGAATGGCTACACCTTC
many,TRBV28,TRBJ1-4,.,CASSLRWRDSGGKLFF,TGTGCCAGCAGCCTACGCTGGAGGGATTCAGGCGGAAAACTGTTTTTT
few,TRBV9,TRBJ1-1,.,CASSVGDARTAFF,TGTGCCAGCAGCGTAGGAGACGCTAGGACAGCTTTCTTT
many,TRBV28,TRBJ2-2,TRBD2,CASSPSGVGELFF,TGTGCCAGCAGTCCTAGCGGGGTCGGGGAGCTGTTTTTT
many,TRBV5-1,TRBJ2-6,TRBD1,CASSLERQGALTSGANVLTF,TGCGCCAGCAGCTTGGAACGACAGGGTGCCCTAACCTCTGGGGCCAACGTCCTGACTTTC
few,TRBV5-1,TRBJ1-5,.,CASSLELEGQPQHF,TGCGCCAGCAGCTTGGAACTGGAGGGGCAGCCCCAGCATTTT
many,TRBV2,TRBJ1-2,.,CASSGSGQGRDGYTF,TGTGCCAGCAGCGGCTCCGGCCAGGGGAGGGATGGCTACACCTTC
many,TRBV5-1,TRBJ2-5,.,CASSSGIQETQYF,TGCGCCAGCAGCTCAGGAATCCAAGAGACCCAGTACTTC
few,TRBV10-1,TRBJ2-3,TRBD1,CASSEGTGSTDTQYF,TGCGCCAGCAGTGAGGGGACAGGGAGCACAGATACGCAGTATTTT
.,TRBV30,TRBJ2-7,.,CAWSGGGTYEQYF,TGTGCCTGGAGTGGGGGCGGGACCTACGAGCAGTACTTC
.,TRBV5-6,TRBJ2-1,.,CASSLVPDYEQFF,TGTGCCAGCAGCTTGGTGCCCGATTATGAGCAGTTCTTC
.,TRBV6-5,TRBJ2-3,.,CASSYSGRFTDTQYF,TGTGCCAGCAGTTACTCGGGACGGTTCACAGATACGCAGTATTTT
many,TRBV10-3,TRBJ1-1,.,CAISWDGNTEAFF,TGTGCCATCAGTTGGGACGGGAACACTGAAGCTTTCTTT
few,TRBV9,TRBJ2-1,.,CASSAEGRSYNEQFF,TGTGCCAGCAGCGCAGAGGGTCGCTCCTACAATGAGCAGTTCTTC
.,TRBV20-1,TRBJ2-2,TRBD1,CSALGQQNTGELFF,TGCAGTGCTTTGGGACAGCAAAACACCGGGGAGCTGTTTTTT
.,TRBV29-1,TRBJ1-5,.,CSVGGGNQPQHF,TGCAGCGTCGGAGGTGGCAATCAGCCCCAGCATTTT
many,TRBV7-8,TRBJ2-3,.,CASSRRGPAISADTQYF,TGTGCCAGCAGCCGCAGGGGCCCAGCTATCTCCGCAGATACGCAGTATTTT
few,TRBV20-1,TRBJ2-1,TRBD1,CSARRTGKDGEQFF,TGCAGTGCTAGACGGACAGGGAAGGACGGTGAGCAGTTCTTC
.,TRBV11-3,TRBJ2-2,TRBD2,CASSLGGGNGELLF,TGTGCCAGCAGCCTGGGGGGGGGTAACGGGGAGCTGCTTTTT
few,TRBV20-1,TRBJ2-1,TRBD2,CSASDSGGAGGYNEQFF,TGCAGTGCTAGTGATAGCGGGGGGGCCGGAGGCTACAATGAGCAGTTCTTC
many,TRBV12-3/TRBV12-4,TRBJ1-5,TRBD1,CASSYTGGNQPQHF,TGTGCCAGCAGCTACACAGGGGGCAATCAGCCCCAGCATTTT
few,TRBV13,TRBJ1-3,TRBD1,CASSLNRGGGNTIYF,TGTGCCAGCAGCTTAAACAGGGGAGGTGGAAACACCATATATTTT
many,TRBV20-1,TRBJ2-7,.,CSASGGVPYEQYF,TGCAGTGCTAGCGGGGGCGTCCCGTACGAGCAGTACTTC
many,TRBV2,TRBJ2-5,.,CASSPVGTQYF,TGTGCCAGCAGCCCTGTGGGGACCCAGTACTTC
few,TRBV5-4,TRBJ2-1,TRBD2,CASSRVGTSDEQFF,TGTGCCAGCAGCCGGGTTGGGACTAGTGATGAGCAGTTCTTC
few,TRBV29-1,TRBJ1-2,.,CSARDTIYGYTF,TGCAGCGCACGCGACACCATTTATGGCTACACCTTC
.,TRBV4-1,TRBJ1-6,.,CASSQEGLDSPLHF,TGCGCCAGCAGCCAAGAGGGGTTAGATTCACCCCTCCACTTT
few,TRBV20-1,TRBJ1-2,TRBD1,CSARERDRAYGYTF,TGCAGTGCTAGAGAGAGGGACAGAGCTTATGGCTACACCTTC
.,TRBV9,TRBJ2-5,TRBD1,CASSVALTGGRETQYF,TGTGCCAGCAGCGTAGCTTTGACAGGGGGTCGGGAGACCCAGTACTTC
few,TRBV5-4,TRBJ2-7,.,CASSLGGIAYEQYF,TGTGCCAGCAGCTTGGGTGGGATTGCCTACGAGCAGTACTTC
many,TRBV27,TRBJ1-1,TRBD1,CASSLTGEGMNTEAFF,TGTGCCAGCAGTTTGACAGGGGAAGGAATGAACACTGAAGCTTTCTTT
.,TRBV7-2,TRBJ2-5,TRBD1,CASSSSWTGGETQYF,TGTGCCAGCAGCTCCTCCTGGACAGGCGGGGAGACCCAGTACTTC
many,TRBV7-3,TRBJ1-2,TRBD1,CASSTDRGYGYTF,TGTGCCAGCAGCACGGACAGGGGATATGGCTACACCTTC
few,TRBV7-9,TRBJ1-2,TRBD1,CASSATGQPDYGYTF,TGTGCCAGCAGCGCGACGGGACAGCCCGACTATGGCTACACCTTC
.,TRBV30,TRBJ1-3,.,CAWSRWGGNTIYF,TGTGCCTGGAGTCGATGGGGGGGAAACACCATATATTTT
.,TRBV7-2,TRBJ1-2,.,CASSLASGPAGGYTF,TGTGCCAGCAGCTTAGCGTCGGGACCGGCGGGGGGCTACACCTTC
few,TRBV11-2,TRBJ2-3,.,CASTRQASTDTQYF,TGTGCCAGCACCCGCCAGGCTAGCACAGATACGCAGTATTTT
.,TRBV20-1,TRBJ1-1,.,CSATRQDVEASF,TGCAGTGCTACGCGACAGGATGTTGAAGCTTCCTTT
few,TRBV7-9,TRBJ2-1,.,CASSSPLGKQFF,TGTGCCAGCAGCTCACCTCTAGGTAAGCAGTTCTTC
.,TRBV2,TRBJ1-2,.,CASKVEGYTF,TGTGCCAGCAAAGTGGAGGGCTACACCTTC
few,TRBV20-1,TRBJ2-5,TRBD2,CSATQGLPSTETQYF,TGCAGTGCAACCCAGGGACTACCCTCTACAGAGACCCAGTACTTC
many,TRBV7-9,TRBJ2-1,.,CASSGAVDEQFF,TGTGCCAGCAGCGGCGCCGTTGATGAGCAGTTCTTC